Below are 4 T cell receptor beta chains sequenced from a single sample in a study of blood T cell repertoires in COVID-19. Some clones are missing from TCRdb's copy, which holds only in-frame ones; the method was immunoSEQ multiplex PCR. The sample lists 180,000 or so clones, 70% to 90% seen once, with 9.5% to 12% in the top ten. The sequenced sample was peripheral blood. The receptors originated from a human donor with active or convalescent COVID-19. The donor label of this sample is uncertain.

Concerning this clone itself: A junction boundary mismatches the germline segment, possibly from a read error. This chain uses TRBV27 with TRBJ2-3; D not certain. The CDR3 is 18 residues long. Germline V lookup: CDR1 MNHEY, CDR2 SMNVEV (reference sequence). The CDR3 DNA reads as TGTGCCAGCAGACCCCTTTCATTTGATGACACCTCCACAGATACACAGTATTTT. Protein product: CASRPLSFDDTSTDTQYF.

This rearrangement joins TRBV6-5 to TRBJ2-6; maybe TRBD1 (5 bases). CDR1 is MNHEY and CDR2 is SVGAGI in the germline V gene. This CDR3 has 15 residues. Trimming shortened V by 10 bases and J by 1 base, and 14 bases separated the two germline ends. The CDR3 region is CATTSGLSGANVLTF. The CDR3 coding sequence is TGTGCCACCACATCAGGGTTGTCTGGGGCCAACGTCCTGACTTTC.

This clone was seen more than once but under ten times. The chain joins TRBV4-2 to TRBJ1-2; 7 nucleotides line up with TRBD1. The CDR3 totals 18 residues. V lost 0 bases and J lost 4; bases outside the gene matches: 14. Per germline, CDR1 LGHNA and CDR2 YNFKEQ. This CDR3 is CASSQDKGRNRGLYGYTF. DNA for the CDR3: TGTGCCAGCAGCCAAGATAAGGGCAGGAACAGGGGCCTCTATGGCTACACCTTC.

This chain connects TRBV19 to TRBJ2-3; possibly TRBD2 for D (5 bases). The CDR3 has 14 residues. Germline CDR1 is LNHDA and CDR2 is SQIVND (reference sequence). Trimming pared 7 bases from V and 6 bases from J, leaving 17 bases between. CDR3 nucleotide sequence: TGTGCCAGTAAGGTTGACTACGCTCGGGATACGCAGTATTTT. Protein: CASKVDYARDTQYF.